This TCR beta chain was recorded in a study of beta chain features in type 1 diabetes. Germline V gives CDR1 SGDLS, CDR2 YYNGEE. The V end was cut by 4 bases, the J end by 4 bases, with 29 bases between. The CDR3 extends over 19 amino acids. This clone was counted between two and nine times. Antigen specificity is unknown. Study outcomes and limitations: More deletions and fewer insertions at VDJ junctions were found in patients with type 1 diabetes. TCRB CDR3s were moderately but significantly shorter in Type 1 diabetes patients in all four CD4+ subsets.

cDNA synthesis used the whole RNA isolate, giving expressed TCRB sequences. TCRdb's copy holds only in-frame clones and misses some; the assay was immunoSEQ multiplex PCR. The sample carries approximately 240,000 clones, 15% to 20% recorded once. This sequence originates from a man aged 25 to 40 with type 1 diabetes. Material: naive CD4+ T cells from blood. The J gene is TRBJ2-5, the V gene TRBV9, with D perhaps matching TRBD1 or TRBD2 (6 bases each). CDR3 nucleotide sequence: TGTGCCAGCAGCCCGAGAGGGGGGCTAGGGATAGGGAGAGGAGAGACCCAGTACTTC. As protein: CASSPRGGLGIGRGETQYF. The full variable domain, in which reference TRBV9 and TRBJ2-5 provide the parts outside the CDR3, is DSGVTQTPKHLITATGQRVTLRCSPRSGDLSVYWYQQSLDQGLQFLIQYYNGEERAKGNILERFSAQQFPDLHSELNLSSLELGDSALYFCASSPRGGLGIGRGETQYFGPGTRLLVL.